The 27 T cell receptor beta chains in this list originate from one sample, sequenced in a study of cytomegalovirus exposure and HLA in healthy donors. PCR amplification relied on 60 Vbeta primers (plus 13 Jbeta primers). This table comes from immunoSEQ multiplex PCR, and its TCRdb copy is limited to in-frame clones, with some not included. Of around 130,000 clones in the sample, about four fifths are singletons; the top ten hold around 0.7%. Specimen: PBMCs. These receptors came from a man between 18 and 35 years old in good health and CMV-seronegative.

V gene TRBV10-2 combines with J gene TRBJ2-7, with D possibly being TRBD1 (6 bases). The CDR3 extends over 12 amino acids. V lost 5 bases, J lost 4 bases, and 9 bases lay in between. Germline values: CDR1 WSHSY, CDR2 SAAADI. This CDR3 reads CASSTGFYEQYF. The CDR3, as DNA: TGCGCCAGCAGTACAGGGTTTTACGAGCAGTACTTC.

The chain is built from TRBV6-1 and TRBJ2-2; 7 positions match TRBD1. Germline assignment: CDR1 MNHNS and CDR2 SASEGT. J lost 4 bases, V lost 10 bases, and 12 bases had no gene match. The CDR3 spans 15 residues. CDR3 bases: TGTGCCATCCATCTCCGGGACAGATCCACCGGGGAGCTGTTTTTT. Protein sequence: CAIHLRDRSTGELFF.

The rearrangement links TRBV7-9 to TRBJ1-6, with TRBD1 as a possible D gene (6 bases). The germline V and J ends were trimmed by 3 bases and 6 bases, with 24 bases remaining between them. CDR1 is SEHNR and CDR2 is FQNEAQ in the germline V gene (reference sequence). The CDR3 extends over 19 amino acids. This CDR3 reads CASSFSVYRELGINSPLHF. CDR3 coding DNA: TGTGCCAGCAGCTTTTCTGTGTACAGGGAGCTGGGGATTAATTCACCCCTCCACTTT.

V is TRBV7-6 and J is TRBJ1-2; D is perhaps TRBD1 (6 bases). Germline lookup yields CDR1 SGHVS and CDR2 FNYEAQ. This CDR3 has 15 residues. The V and J ends lost 5 bases and 6 bases respectively, with 19 bases between them. Written as DNA, the CDR3 is TGTGCCAGCAGCCATCCAGCCCGGGGGGCTGATGGCTACACCTTC. Its protein is CASSHPARGADGYTF. The complete variable domain, with remaining parts taken from reference TRBV7-6 and TRBJ1-2, reads GAGVSQSPRYKVTKRGQDVALRCDPISGHVSLYWYRQALGQGPEFLTYFNYEAQQDKSGLPNDRFSAERPEGSISTLTIQRTEQRDSAMYRCASSHPARGADGYTFGSGTRLTVV.

The chain uses TRBV10-3 and TRBJ2-2, with a weak D call TRBD2 (6 bases). The CDR3 covers 17 residues. Per the germline V gene, CDR1 is ENHRY and CDR2 is SYGVKD. V dropped 3 bases and J dropped 0 bases, with 14 bases sitting between them. CDR3 in DNA: TGTGCCATCAGTGATGCTGGGAGGTTCGCGAACACCGGGGAGCTGTTTTTT. It specifies CAISDAGRFANTGELFF.

This clone turned up a few times. The chain couples TRBV10-3 to TRBJ1-5, with D maybe TRBD1 (5 bases). This CDR3 region has 13 residues. CDR1 and CDR2 from the germline V gene are ENHRY and SYGVKD. V lost 6 bases to trimming and J lost 5 bases, with 11 bases between them. CDR3 nucleotides: TGTGCCATCAGCAACGGAGGGGATCAGCCCCAGCATTTT. Residues: CAISNGGDQPQHF.

The chain uses TRBV30 and TRBJ2-5, with D maybe TRBD2 (6 bases). CDR3 length equals 13 residues. In germline, CDR1 is GTSNPN, CDR2 SVGIG (reference sequence). The germline V and J ends were trimmed by 8 bases and 5 bases, with 18 bases remaining between them. CDR3 loop: CAVTRAGGETQYF. The CDR3 coding sequence is TGTGCCGTGACACGAGCGGGTGGGGAGACCCAGTACTTC.

A single count supports this clone. V usage is TRBV28 and J usage is TRBJ2-5, with 9 bases matching TRBD2. CDR3 size: 16 residues. V shed 2 bases, J shed 5 bases, and the junction held 9 bases outside the gene matches. Germline V lookup: CDR1 MDHEN, CDR2 SYDVKM. The CDR3: CASSLVGGGAEETQYF. CDR3 DNA: TGTGCCAGCAGTTTAGTTGGCGGGGGGGCCGAGGAGACCCAGTACTTC.

V is TRBV21-1 and J is TRBJ1-1; TRBD1 is taken as the D call from the table, unchecked against the DNA. TRBV21-1 is deemed a pseudogene. The CDR3 is 16 residues long. Here the CDR3 DNA reads TGTGCCAGCAGCCACCGGGACACCCCTTCGAACACTGAAGCTTTCTTT. This translates into CASSHRDTPSNTEAFF.

The chain combines TRBV15 with TRBJ2-7; 9 bases match TRBD1. Germline loops: CDR1 LNHNV, CDR2 YYDKDF (reference sequence). V lost 8 bases and J lost 5; bases outside the gene matches: 7. This CDR3 comprises 13 residues. CDR3 coding DNA: TGTGCCACCGGGGCACAGGGGGCCGACGAGCAGTACTTC. Amino acid sequence: CATGAQGADEQYF.

This chain links TRBV5-1 with TRBJ2-3; 7 nucleotides align to TRBD2. Germline assignment: CDR1 SGHRS and CDR2 YFSETQ. The CDR3 has 15 residues. Unmatched junction bases numbered 8, after V lost 4 bases and J lost 3 bases. The CDR3 loop reads CASSPGVGGTDTQYF. Here the CDR3 DNA reads TGCGCCAGCAGCCCCGGAGTGGGGGGGACAGATACGCAGTATTTT. The full variable domain, completed using reference TRBV5-1 and TRBJ2-3, is KAGVTQTPRYLIKTRGQQVTLSCSPISGHRSVSWYQQTPGQGLQFLFEYFSETQRNKGNFPGRFSGRQFSNSRSEMNVSTLELGDSALYLCASSPGVGGTDTQYFGPGTRLTVL.

The V call is TRBV18, the J call TRBJ2-3; 10 nucleotides agree with TRBD1. The CDR3 consists of 15 residues. Germline values: CDR1 KGHSH, CDR2 LQKENI. The junction had 5 bases not matched to a gene; V was cut back by 3 bases and J by 5 bases. CDR3 in amino acids: CASSPGTGVGDTQYF. Here the CDR3 DNA reads TGTGCCAGCTCACCCGGGACAGGGGTAGGAGATACGCAGTATTTT.

This clone has just a few counts. CDR3 DNA: TGTGCCAGCAGTGAGCAGGGTTGGGGCGAGCAGTACTTC. This codes for CASSEQGWGEQYF. V is TRBV2 and J is TRBJ2-7; possibly TRBD1 for D (5 bases). In germline, CDR1 is SNHLY, CDR2 FYNNEI. The CDR3 runs 13 residues. V was trimmed by 3 bases and J by 6 bases, leaving 12 bases between them.

V and J are TRBV4-2 and TRBJ1-1; D is unclear. The CDR3 totals 21 residues. CDR1 LGHNA and CDR2 YNFKEQ come from the germline V gene. Trimming pared 0 bases from V and 0 bases from J, leaving 26 bases between. CDR3 DNA sequence: TGTGCCAGCAGCCAAGAGAACCTCGTAGGAGTACAAAGAATCATGAACACTGAAGCTTTCTTT. It translates to CASSQENLVGVQRIMNTEAFF.

The rearrangement links TRBV7-9 to TRBJ1-1; unclear D gene. V was shortened by 4 bases and J by 10 bases, with 16 bases between the two germline ends. Germline V gene lookup returns CDR1 SEHNR and CDR2 FQNEAQ (reference sequence). The CDR3 consists of 13 residues. The CDR3 DNA is TGTGCCAGCAGCTCCCTCACCCCTAATGGAGCTTTCTTT. Its translation: CASSSLTPNGAFF.

The chain joins TRBV28 to TRBJ1-2; TRBD1 agrees at 7 bases. Germline CDR1 reads MDHEN; CDR2 reads SYDVKM. This CDR3 has 15 amino acids. The junction had 10 bases not matched to a gene; V was cut back by 3 bases and J by 6 bases. The chain's CDR3 is CASSLTGLRLHGYTF. CDR3 bases: TGTGCCAGCAGTTTGACAGGGCTCAGACTTCATGGCTACACCTTC.

This clone was recorded only once. This chain links TRBV27 with TRBJ2-7; 9 bases are a match to TRBD2. The CDR3 has 17 amino acids. V was pared by 0 bases and J by 0 bases, with 6 bases of the junction left unmatched. Germline CDR1 is MNHEY and CDR2 is SMNVEV (reference sequence). Written as DNA, the CDR3 is TGTGCCAGCAGTTTATCTCCGCCTAGCGGGGTCTCCTACGAGCAGTACTTC. As protein: CASSLSPPSGVSYEQYF.

The chain is built from TRBV7-9 and TRBJ2-7; the match to TRBD2 covers 8 bases. V dropped 5 bases and J dropped 2; count of bases not matched to a gene: 17. The CDR3 has 18 amino acids. The germline V gene encodes CDR1 SEHNR and CDR2 FQNEAQ (reference sequence). The chain's CDR3 is CASSRAGGLAQTPYEQYF. In nucleotides, the CDR3 is TGTGCCAGCAGCCGAGCCGGAGGACTAGCTCAGACCCCCTACGAGCAGTACTTC.

CDR3 protein: CASSQEGPYNSPLHF. The CDR3 nucleotides are TGTGCCAGCAGCCAGGAGGGGCCCTATAATTCACCCCTCCACTTT. This sequence joins TRBV14 and TRBJ1-6; tentative D call: TRBD1 (5 bases). CDR3 length equals 15 residues. Germline loops: CDR1 SGHDN, CDR2 FVKESK. The V and J ends lost 3 bases and 2 bases respectively, with 8 bases between them.

The gene calls are TRBV6-6 and TRBJ1-2; 8 bases line up with TRBD1. The CDR3 sequence is 11 residues long. With 6 bases clipped from V and 8 bases from J, the junction kept 2 bases outside the gene matches. Germline values: CDR1 MNHNY, CDR2 SVGAGI (reference sequence). The CDR3 DNA reads as TGTGCCAGCAGCGGGACAGGCGGCTACACCTTC. Translated: CASSGTGGYTF.

This rearrangement joins TRBV7-9 to TRBJ2-7; D is perhaps TRBD1 (5 bases). The CDR3 is 11 amino acids. Deletions cut 3 bases from V and 5 bases from J, with 5 bases between. Germline V lookup: CDR1 SEHNR, CDR2 FQNEAQ (reference sequence). The CDR3 DNA follows: TGTGCCAGCAGCTTCAGGGACGAGCAGTACTTC. Amino acids: CASSFRDEQYF.

The chain uses TRBV4-1 and TRBJ2-7; 10 positions match TRBD1. The V gene's germline CDR1 is MGHRA and CDR2 YSYEKL. The CDR3 sequence is 15 residues long. V lost 4 bases and J lost 5; bases outside the gene matches: 8. As DNA, the CDR3 is TGCGCCAGCAGCCTGCCGGGACAGGGGTCGGACGAGCAGTACTTC. Translation gives CASSLPGQGSDEQYF.

A single count supports this clone. The chain joins TRBV27 to TRBJ2-3; possibly TRBD2 for D (6 bases). Germline V lookup: CDR1 MNHEY, CDR2 SMNVEV (reference sequence). The germline V and J ends were trimmed by 6 bases and 5 bases, with 18 bases remaining between them. The CDR3 is 15 residues long. This CDR3 is CASRGAATSQDTQYF. DNA for the CDR3: TGTGCCAGCAGGGGCGCCGCGACTAGTCAAGATACGCAGTATTTT.

Concerning this clone itself: Other DNA sequences of this sample code for an identical CDR3. The genes are TRBV7-9 and TRBJ1-5; D is ambiguous. The germline CDR1 and CDR2 sequences are SEHNR and FQNEAQ (reference sequence). CDR3 length: 13 amino acids. V shed 6 bases and J shed 0 bases, with 6 bases lying between them. The CDR3 nucleotides are TGTGCCAGCAGGGGCAATAGCAATCAGCCCCAGCATTTT. Its protein product is CASRGNSNQPQHF.

CDR3 residues: CATGRNTEAFF. CDR3 sequence (DNA): TGTGCCACCGGGAGGAACACTGAAGCTTTCTTT. V gene TRBV27 combines with J gene TRBJ1-1, with D unresolved. Germline CDR1 MNHEY, CDR2 SMNVEV (reference sequence). Trimming removed 10 bases from V and 1 base from J, with 7 bases in between. The CDR3 has 11 residues.

This clone was seen more than once but under ten times. The chain joins TRBV30 to TRBJ1-1; D gene uncertain. This CDR3 comprises 13 residues. V was clipped by 4 bases and J by 10 bases, with 19 bases between them. Germline CDR1 reads GTSNPN; CDR2 reads SVGIG (reference sequence). The DNA of the CDR3 is TGTGCCTGGAAGGTGGAGCGGGAGGCGGCAGCTTTCTTT. Translated: CAWKVEREAAAFF.

The DNA of the CDR3 is TGCGCCAGCACCCCCAGCGGGGGAGCAACTAATGAAAAACTGTTTTTT. Translation: CASTPSGGATNEKLFF. This chain links TRBV4-1 with TRBJ1-4, with D tentatively TRBD1 (5 bases). Trimming took off 7 bases at V and 0 bases at J, with 15 bases between the two ends. The CDR3 loop spans 16 amino acids. CDR1 is MGHRA, CDR2 YSYEKL, per germline.